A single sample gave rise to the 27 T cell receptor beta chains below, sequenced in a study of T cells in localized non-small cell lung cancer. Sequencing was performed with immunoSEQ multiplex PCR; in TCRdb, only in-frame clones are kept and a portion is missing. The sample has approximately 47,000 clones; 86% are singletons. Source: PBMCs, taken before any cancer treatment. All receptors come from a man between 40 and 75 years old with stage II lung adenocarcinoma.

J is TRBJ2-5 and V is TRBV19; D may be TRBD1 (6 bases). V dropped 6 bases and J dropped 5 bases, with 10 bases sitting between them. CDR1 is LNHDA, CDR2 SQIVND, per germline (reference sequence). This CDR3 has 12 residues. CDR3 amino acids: CASRDGQETQYF. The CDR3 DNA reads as TGTGCCAGTAGGGATGGACAGGAGACCCAGTACTTC.

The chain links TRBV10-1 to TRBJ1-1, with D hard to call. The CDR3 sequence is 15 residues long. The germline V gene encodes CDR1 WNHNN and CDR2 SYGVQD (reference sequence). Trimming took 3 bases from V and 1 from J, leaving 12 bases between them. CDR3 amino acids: CASSDPGSPNTEAFF. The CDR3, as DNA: TGCGCCAGCAGTGACCCCGGGAGTCCGAACACTGAAGCTTTCTTT.

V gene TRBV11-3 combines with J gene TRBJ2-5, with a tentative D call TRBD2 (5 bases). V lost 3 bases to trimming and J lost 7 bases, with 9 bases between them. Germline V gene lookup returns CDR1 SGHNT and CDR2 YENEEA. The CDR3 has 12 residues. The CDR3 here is CASSFPGGTQYF. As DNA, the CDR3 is TGTGCCAGCAGCTTCCCCGGAGGGACCCAGTACTTC. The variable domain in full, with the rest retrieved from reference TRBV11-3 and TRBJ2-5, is EAGVVQSPRYKIIEKKQPVAFWCNPISGHNTLYWYLQNLGQGPELLIRYENEEAVDDSQLPKDRFSAERLKGVDSTLKIQPAELGDSAVYLCASSFPGGTQYFGPGTRLLVL.

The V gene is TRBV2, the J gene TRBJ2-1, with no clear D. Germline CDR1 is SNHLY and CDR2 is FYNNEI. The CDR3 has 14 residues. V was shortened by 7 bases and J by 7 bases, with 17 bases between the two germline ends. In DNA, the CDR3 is TGTGCCAGCACATCCAGTAGGGCGGTTAATGAGCAGTTCTTC. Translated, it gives CASTSSRAVNEQFF.

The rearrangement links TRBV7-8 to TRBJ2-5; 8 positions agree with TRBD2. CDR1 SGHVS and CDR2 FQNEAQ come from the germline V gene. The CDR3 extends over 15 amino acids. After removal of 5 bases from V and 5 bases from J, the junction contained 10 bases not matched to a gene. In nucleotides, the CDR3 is TGTGCCAGCAGCCAGAATCGGGGGGGGGCGGAGACCCAGTACTTC. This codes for CASSQNRGGAETQYF.

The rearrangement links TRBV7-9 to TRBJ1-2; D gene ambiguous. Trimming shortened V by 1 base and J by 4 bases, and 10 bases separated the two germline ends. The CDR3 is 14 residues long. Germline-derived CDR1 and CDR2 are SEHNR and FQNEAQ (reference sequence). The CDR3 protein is CASSLVEGSYGYTF. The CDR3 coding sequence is TGTGCCAGCAGCTTAGTGGAGGGAAGCTATGGCTACACCTTC.

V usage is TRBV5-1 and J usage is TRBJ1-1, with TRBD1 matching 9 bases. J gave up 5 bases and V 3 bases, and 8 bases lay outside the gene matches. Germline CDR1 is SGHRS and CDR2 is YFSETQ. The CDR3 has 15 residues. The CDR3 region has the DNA TGCGCCAGCAGCTCATGGACAGGGGAGGGTACTGAAGCTTTCTTT. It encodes CASSSWTGEGTEAFF. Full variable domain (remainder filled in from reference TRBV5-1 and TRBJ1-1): KAGVTQTPRYLIKTRGQQVTLSCSPISGHRSVSWYQQTPGQGLQFLFEYFSETQRNKGNFPGRFSGRQFSNSRSEMNVSTLELGDSALYLCASSSWTGEGTEAFFGQGTRLTVV.

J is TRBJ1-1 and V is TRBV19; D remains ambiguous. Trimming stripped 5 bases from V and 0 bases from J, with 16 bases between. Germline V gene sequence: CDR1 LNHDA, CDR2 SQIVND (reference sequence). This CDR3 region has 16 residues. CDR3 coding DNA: TGTGCCAGTAGTGTCCAAATGTCGAGGATGAACACTGAAGCTTTCTTT. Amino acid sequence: CASSVQMSRMNTEAFF.

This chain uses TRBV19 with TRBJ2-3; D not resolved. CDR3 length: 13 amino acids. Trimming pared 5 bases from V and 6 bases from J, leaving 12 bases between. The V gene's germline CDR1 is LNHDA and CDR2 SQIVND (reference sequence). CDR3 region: CASSFSLGDTQYF. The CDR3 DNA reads TGTGCCAGTAGTTTTTCTTTAGGTGATACGCAGTATTTT. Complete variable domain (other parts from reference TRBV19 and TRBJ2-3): DGGITQSPKYLFRKEGQNVTLSCEQNLNHDAMYWYRQDPGQGLRLIYYSQIVNDFQKGDIAEGYSVSREKKESFPLTVTSAQKNPTAFYLCASSFSLGDTQYFGPGTRLTVL.

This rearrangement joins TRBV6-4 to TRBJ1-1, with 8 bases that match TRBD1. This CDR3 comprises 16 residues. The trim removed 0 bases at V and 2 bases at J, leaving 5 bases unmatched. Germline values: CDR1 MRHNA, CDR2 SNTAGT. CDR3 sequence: CASSDSPGTGNTEAFF. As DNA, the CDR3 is TGTGCCAGCAGTGACTCTCCAGGGACAGGTAACACTGAAGCTTTCTTT.

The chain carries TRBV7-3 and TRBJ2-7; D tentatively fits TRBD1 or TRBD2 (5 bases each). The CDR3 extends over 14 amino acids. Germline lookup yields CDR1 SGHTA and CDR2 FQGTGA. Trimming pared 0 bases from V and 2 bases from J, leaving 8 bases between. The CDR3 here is CASSLTGVTYEQYV. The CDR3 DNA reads TGTGCCAGCAGCTTAACGGGGGTCACCTACGAGCAGTACGTC.

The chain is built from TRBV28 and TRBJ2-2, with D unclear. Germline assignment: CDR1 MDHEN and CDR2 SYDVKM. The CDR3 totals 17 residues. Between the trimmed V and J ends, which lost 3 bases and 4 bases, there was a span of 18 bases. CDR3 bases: TGTGCCAGCAGTTTTTTTGTCTATAACCGGCGCACCGGGGAGCTGTTTTTT. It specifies CASSFFVYNRRTGELFF. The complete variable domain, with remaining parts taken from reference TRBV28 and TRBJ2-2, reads DVKVTQSSRYLVKRTGEKVFLECVQDMDHENMFWYRQDPGLGLRLIYFSYDVKMKEKGDIPEGYSVSREKKERFSLILESASTNQTSMYLCASSFFVYNRRTGELFFGEGSRLTVL.

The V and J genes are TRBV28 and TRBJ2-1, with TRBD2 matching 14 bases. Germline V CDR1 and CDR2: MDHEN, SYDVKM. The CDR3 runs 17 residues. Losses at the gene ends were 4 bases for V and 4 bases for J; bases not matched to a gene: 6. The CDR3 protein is CASSSRLAGGLYNEQFF. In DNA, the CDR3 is TGTGCCAGCAGTTCCCGACTAGCGGGGGGGCTATACAATGAGCAGTTCTTC.

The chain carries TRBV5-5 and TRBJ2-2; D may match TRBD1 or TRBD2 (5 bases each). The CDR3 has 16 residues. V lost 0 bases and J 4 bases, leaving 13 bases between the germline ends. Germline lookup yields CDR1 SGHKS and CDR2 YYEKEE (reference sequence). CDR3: CASSLGTGAGTGELFF. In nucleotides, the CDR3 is TGTGCCAGCAGCTTGGGTACTGGGGCGGGCACCGGGGAGCTGTTTTTT.

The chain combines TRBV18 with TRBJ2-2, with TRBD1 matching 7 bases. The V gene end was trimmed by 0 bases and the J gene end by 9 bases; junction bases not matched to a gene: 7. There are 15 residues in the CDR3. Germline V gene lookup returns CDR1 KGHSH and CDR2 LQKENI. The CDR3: CASSPPSSQGRELFF. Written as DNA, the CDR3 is TGTGCCAGCTCACCACCATCCTCACAGGGGAGGGAGCTGTTTTTT.

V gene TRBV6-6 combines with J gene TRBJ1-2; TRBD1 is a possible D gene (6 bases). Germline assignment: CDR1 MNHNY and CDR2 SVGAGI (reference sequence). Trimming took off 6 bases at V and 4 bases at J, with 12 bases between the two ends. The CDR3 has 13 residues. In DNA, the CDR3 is TGTGCCAGCAGCCAGGGGAGGGGCTATGGCTACACCTTC. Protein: CASSQGRGYGYTF.

CDR3 DNA sequence: TGTGCCAGCAGCTTTACTAGCGGGGGGGTCTACGAGCAGTACGTC. Translating gives CASSFTSGGVYEQYV. The chain uses TRBV5-5 and TRBJ2-7; 13 bases fit TRBD2. Per germline, CDR1 SGHKS and CDR2 YYEKEE (reference sequence). Unmatched junction bases numbered 2, after V lost 2 bases and J lost 3 bases. There are 15 residues in the CDR3.

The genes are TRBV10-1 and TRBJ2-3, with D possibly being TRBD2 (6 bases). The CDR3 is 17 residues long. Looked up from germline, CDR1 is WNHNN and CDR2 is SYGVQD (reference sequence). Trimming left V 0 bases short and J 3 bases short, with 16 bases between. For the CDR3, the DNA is TGCGCCAGCAGTGAGTCGCGGGGCGGGGCGCGGACAGATACGCAGTATTTT. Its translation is CASSESRGGARTDTQYF.

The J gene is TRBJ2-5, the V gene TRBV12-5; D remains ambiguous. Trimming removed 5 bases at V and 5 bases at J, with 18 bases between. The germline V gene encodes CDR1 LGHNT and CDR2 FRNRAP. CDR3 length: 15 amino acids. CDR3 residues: CASGRPDGVEETQYF. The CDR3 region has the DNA TGTGCTAGTGGTCGCCCCGATGGGGTCGAGGAGACCCAGTACTTC.

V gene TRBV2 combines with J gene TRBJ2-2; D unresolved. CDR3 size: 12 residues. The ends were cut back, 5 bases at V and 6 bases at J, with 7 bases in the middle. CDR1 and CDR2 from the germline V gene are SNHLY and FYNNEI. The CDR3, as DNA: TGTGCCAGCAGTCCGTTCTCCGGGGAGCTGTTTTTT. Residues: CASSPFSGELFF.

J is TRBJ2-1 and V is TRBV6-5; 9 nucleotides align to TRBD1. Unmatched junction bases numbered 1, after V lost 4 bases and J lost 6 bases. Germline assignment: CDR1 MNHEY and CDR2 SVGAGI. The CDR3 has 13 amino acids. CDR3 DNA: TGTGCCAGCAGTTCGGGACAGGGCAATGAGCAGTTCTTC. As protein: CASSSGQGNEQFF.

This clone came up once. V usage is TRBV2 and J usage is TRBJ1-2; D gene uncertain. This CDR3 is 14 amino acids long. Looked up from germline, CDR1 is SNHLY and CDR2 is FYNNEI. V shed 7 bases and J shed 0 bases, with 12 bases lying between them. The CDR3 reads CASKTRPANYGYTF. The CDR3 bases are TGTGCCAGCAAGACACGACCTGCTAACTATGGCTACACCTTC.

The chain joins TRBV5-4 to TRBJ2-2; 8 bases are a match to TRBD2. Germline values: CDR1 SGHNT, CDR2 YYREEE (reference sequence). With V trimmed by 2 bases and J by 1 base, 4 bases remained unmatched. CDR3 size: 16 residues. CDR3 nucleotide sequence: TGTGCCAGCAGCTTAGCGGGGGCGAGGAACACCGGGGAGCTGTTTTTT. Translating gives CASSLAGARNTGELFF.

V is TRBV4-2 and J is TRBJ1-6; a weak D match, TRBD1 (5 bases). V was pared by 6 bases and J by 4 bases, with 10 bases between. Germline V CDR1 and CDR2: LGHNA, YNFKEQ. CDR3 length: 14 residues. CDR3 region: CASRLGRYNSPLHF. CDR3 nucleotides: TGTGCCAGCAGACTGGGACGGTATAATTCACCCCTCCACTTT.

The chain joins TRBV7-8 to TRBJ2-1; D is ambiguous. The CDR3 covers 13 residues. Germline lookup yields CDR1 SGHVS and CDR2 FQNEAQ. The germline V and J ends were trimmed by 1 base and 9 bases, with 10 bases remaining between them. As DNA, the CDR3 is TGTGCCAGCAGCTTAGACGGGCTCGGTGAGCAGTTCTTC. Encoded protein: CASSLDGLGEQFF.

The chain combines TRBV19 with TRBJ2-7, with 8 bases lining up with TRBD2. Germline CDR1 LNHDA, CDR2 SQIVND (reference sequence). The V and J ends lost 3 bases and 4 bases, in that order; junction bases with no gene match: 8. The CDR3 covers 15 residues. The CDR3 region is CASSMGSAGAYEQYF. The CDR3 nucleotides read TGTGCCAGTAGTATGGGGTCAGCGGGGGCATACGAGCAGTACTTC. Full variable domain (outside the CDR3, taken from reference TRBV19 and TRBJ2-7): DGGITQSPKYLFRKEGQNVTLSCEQNLNHDAMYWYRQDPGQGLRLIYYSQIVNDFQKGDIAEGYSVSREKKESFPLTVTSAQKNPTAFYLCASSMGSAGAYEQYFGPGTRLTVT.

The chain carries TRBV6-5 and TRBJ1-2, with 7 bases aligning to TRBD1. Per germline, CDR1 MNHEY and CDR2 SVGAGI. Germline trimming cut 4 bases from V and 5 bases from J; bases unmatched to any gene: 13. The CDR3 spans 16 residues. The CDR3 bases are TGTGCCAGCAGTTCGCGCGCTACAGGGGATGGGTATGGCTACACCTTC. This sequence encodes CASSSRATGDGYGYTF.